This entry describes one T cell receptor (beta chain). Antigen specificity is unknown. Germline assignment: CDR1 SGDLS and CDR2 YYNGEE. The CDR3 is made up of 17 amino acids. The V and J ends lost 0 bases and 1 base, in that order; junction bases with no gene match: 8. This specimen belongs to a study of cytomegalovirus exposure and HLA in healthy donors. In the study overall: The study placed 80% to 85% of its 398 genotyped donors in the Caucasian-associated ancestry cluster. General study findings and limits: The study listed 150 to 200 cytomegalovirus-associated TCR beta chains. Later on, an analysis showed TCR association rates differing by HLA locus, with DRB1 the most and HLA-C the fewest. Through in vitro validation, three CMV-associated chains were shown to be specific for CMV antigens.

A multiplex PCR was run with 60 Vbeta primers and 13 Jbeta primers. Assay used: immunoSEQ multiplex PCR; TCRdb lists only in-frame clones, some missing. The sample has 160,000 or so clones; around 80% are singletons. This chain uses TRBV9 with TRBJ1-1; 8 bases align to TRBD1. Sequencing was carried out using PBMCs. The sequence derives from a man aged 40-49 years in good health and CMV-seronegative. The DNA of the CDR3 is TGTGCCAGCAGCGTAGCGGGGACAGGTATTTCGAACACTGAAGCTTTCTTT. Protein sequence: CASSVAGTGISNTEAFF. Variable domain in full (rest from reference TRBV9 and TRBJ1-1): DSGVTQTPKHLITATGQRVTLRCSPRSGDLSVYWYQQSLDQGLQFLIQYYNGEERAKGNILERFSAQQFPDLHSELNLSSLELGDSALYFCASSVAGTGISNTEAFFGQGTRLTVV.